The present TCR beta chain was sequenced within a study of tumor and adjacent non-tumor tissue in lung cancer. Comment on this clonotype: This may be a read error, as it is one base from a much larger clone.

The template was RNA from unsorted bulk tissue. The CDR3 sequence is 13 residues long. Germline V gives CDR1 ENHRY, CDR2 SYGVKD. TCRbeta libraries were built with three rounds of nested PCR, modified from ARM-PCR. TCRdb used MiXCR to reprocess the multiplex PCR reads, holding one entry per CDR3 protein. The data contain more than 85,000 distinct CDR3 sequences, roughly 77% of them singletons. The chain joins TRBV10-3 to TRBJ1-4, with D perhaps matching TRBD1 (5 bases). The sequence was collected from a woman aged 55-75 years with non-small cell lung cancer. Sequencing was done on a sample of lung tumor tissue. CDR3 protein: CDIKGDSNEKLFF. The DNA for the CDR3 is TGTGACATCAAAGGGGATTCTAATGAAAAACTGTTTTTT.